What follows are 22 T cell receptor beta chains derived from one specimen sequenced in a study of CD8 T cells in ankylosing spondylitis. TCRdb used MiXCR to reprocess the 5' RACE reads, holding one entry per CDR3 protein. The sample holds about 160,000 distinct CDR3 sequences, about a sixth seen once. Material for sequencing was blood, either unsorted or a sorted T cell fraction (not recorded which). These receptors came from a male donor with ankylosing spondylitis or in good health (not recorded which).

At least ten counts were recorded for this clonotype. The chain joins TRBV19 to TRBJ2-5; D gene uncertain. Germline values: CDR1 LNHDA, CDR2 SQIVND (reference sequence). Between the trimmed V and J ends, which lost 5 bases and 0 bases, there was a span of 7 bases. CDR3 length: 13 residues. The CDR3 protein is CASSVQNQETQYF. The CDR3 DNA reads as TGTGCCAGTAGTGTACAGAACCAAGAGACCCAGTACTTC.

The table lists this clonotype with a count of one. The chain combines TRBV2 with TRBJ1-1; unclear D gene. The V gene's germline CDR1 is SNHLY and CDR2 FYNNEI. Trimming removed 6 bases from V and 10 bases from J, with 12 bases in between. This CDR3 region has 11 residues. The CDR3 DNA reads as TGTGCCAGCAGCGGACCTTCGGTAGCTTTCTTT. This encodes CASSGPSVAFF.

In its sample, this clonotype was seen many times. The chain combines TRBV6-1 with TRBJ2-1; 11 bases align to TRBD1. Trimming cost V 7 bases and J 4 bases; bases outside gene matches: 3. Germline CDR1 MNHNS, CDR2 SASEGT. The length of the CDR3 is 14 residues. This CDR3 reads CASNGQGAYNEQFF. The CDR3 coding sequence is TGTGCCAGCAATGGACAGGGGGCGTACAATGAGCAGTTCTTC.

This chain uses TRBV10-3 with TRBJ1-4; 7 nucleotides align to TRBD1. Per the germline V gene, CDR1 is ENHRY and CDR2 is SYGVKD. The CDR3 consists of 13 residues. The ends lost 10 bases at V and 7 bases at J; junction bases unmatched: 9. The CDR3: CASQGQAGEKLFF. The CDR3 DNA reads TGTGCCAGTCAAGGACAGGCGGGTGAAAAACTGTTTTTT.

This clonotype showed up just a few times. The chain employs TRBV29-1 and TRBJ2-2; no firm D call. The CDR3 length is 14 residues. Germline V gene data show CDR1 as SQVTM and CDR2 as ANQGSEA. The ends were cut back, 6 bases at V and 6 bases at J, with 17 bases in the middle. CDR3 region: CSVSKSSNPGELFF. CDR3 sequence (DNA): TGCAGCGTCTCCAAGTCTTCCAACCCCGGGGAGCTGTTTTTT.

This clonotype was picked up a small number of times. The chain combines TRBV10-3 with TRBJ2-3; D gene ambiguous. This CDR3 is built from 14 residues. Germline V CDR1 and CDR2: ENHRY, SYGVKD. The germline V and J ends were trimmed by 3 bases and 2 bases, with 9 bases remaining between them. The CDR3 spells CAISDMGSTDTQYF. CDR3 bases: TGTGCCATCAGTGACATGGGTTCCACAGATACGCAGTATTTT.

This clonotype came up a few times. This rearrangement joins TRBV29-1 to TRBJ2-2, with D unclear. In germline, CDR1 is SQVTM, CDR2 ANQGSEA. V was cut by 4 bases and J by 3 bases, with 3 bases left in between. The CDR3 spans 11 residues. CDR3 loop: CSVVDTGELFF. Here the CDR3 DNA reads TGCAGCGTTGTAGACACCGGGGAGCTGTTTTTT.

There are many counts of this clonotype. The chain has TRBV5-1 and TRBJ2-1; D remains unclear. Germline CDR1 is SGHRS and CDR2 is YFSETQ. The ends were cut back, 0 bases at V and 9 bases at J, with 10 bases in the middle. CDR3 length: 13 amino acids. The CDR3 coding sequence is TGCGCCAGCAGCTTGGATCGGGCCTTTGAGCAGTTCTTC. Encoded protein: CASSLDRAFEQFF.

With regard to this clonotype: Possible read error: a much larger clone is one base away. The V gene is TRBV20-1, the J gene TRBJ2-3; 7 bases are a match to TRBD2. CDR1 and CDR2 (germline): DFQATT, SNEGSKA (reference sequence). V shed 6 bases, J shed 5 bases, and the junction held 14 bases outside the gene matches. The CDR3 loop spans 15 amino acids. CDR3 DNA sequence: TGCAGTGCCCAGAAGGCTAGCGGTCTCATAGATACGCAGTATTTT. Its protein product is CSAQKASGLIDTQYF.

Points on this clonotype: This may arise from a read error, as a much more abundant clone is one base away. This chain joins TRBV24-1 and TRBJ1-5; D is ambiguous. CDR1 is KGHDR and CDR2 is SFDVKD in the germline V gene. V was shortened by 10 bases and J by 2 bases, with 11 bases between the two germline ends. The CDR3 covers 13 residues. CDR3 residues: CATAPPGNQPQHF. CDR3 nucleotides: TGTGCCACGGCCCCGCCTGGCAATCAGCCCCAGCATTTT.

The chain uses TRBV25-1 and TRBJ2-7, with unresolved D. Germline V gives CDR1 MGHDK, CDR2 SYGVNS. V was clipped by 5 bases and J by 2 bases, with 10 bases between them. CDR3 length: 13 residues. The DNA of the CDR3 is TGTGCCAGCAGTTATCCCCCTACCTACGAGCAGTACTTC. Translated, it gives CASSYPPTYEQYF.

This clonotype was observed a single time. A much larger clone differs by one base, so this may be a read error. The chain carries TRBV19 and TRBJ2-1; maybe TRBD2 (6 bases). The CDR3 loop spans 14 amino acids. From germline, CDR1 is LNHDA and CDR2 SQIVND (reference sequence). The CDR3 nucleotides read TGTGCCAGTCGAGGACTAAGCTCCTACAATGGGCAGTTCTTC. It specifies CASRGLSSYNGQFF. Together with reference TRBV19 and TRBJ2-1, the CDR3 gives the full variable domain: DGGITQSPKYLFRKEGQNVTLSCEQNLNHDAMYWYRQDPGQGLRLIYYSQIVNDFQKGDIAEGYSVSREKKESFPLTVTSAQKNPTAFYLCASRGLSSYNGQFFGPGTRLTVL.

This clonotype was recorded at least ten times. The rearrangement uses TRBV5-1 and TRBJ2-1, with D unclear. Trimming removed 6 bases at V and 0 bases at J, with 16 bases between. This CDR3 has 16 residues. Germline-derived CDR1 and CDR2 are SGHRS and YFSETQ. CDR3 coding DNA: TGCGCCAGCACCGTGGGTCTCCAGAGCTCCTACAATGAGCAGTTCTTC. Protein sequence: CASTVGLQSSYNEQFF.

This clonotype was observed a handful of times. The chain has TRBV29-1 and TRBJ1-5; D gene uncertain. Deletions cut 7 bases from V and 2 bases from J, with 12 bases between. The germline V gene encodes CDR1 SQVTM and CDR2 ANQGSEA. This CDR3 has 13 residues. The CDR3 nucleotides read TGCAGCGCTTCAGAAAATCGCAATCAGCCCCAGCATTTT. It specifies CSASENRNQPQHF.

The genes are TRBV29-1 and TRBJ2-1, with unresolved D. This CDR3 comprises 13 residues. V gave up 1 base and J gave up 8 bases, with 12 bases separating them. From germline, CDR1 is SQVTM and CDR2 ANQGSEA. The CDR3 spells CSVEGHLMHEQFF. The DNA of the CDR3 is TGCAGCGTTGAAGGGCACCTAATGCATGAGCAGTTCTTC.

The chain links TRBV14 to TRBJ1-4; D remains ambiguous. Germline assignment: CDR1 SGHDN and CDR2 FVKESK. V was clipped by 0 bases and J by 7 bases, with 15 bases between them. This CDR3 comprises 16 residues. Here the CDR3 DNA reads TGTGCCAGCAGCCAAGATTCCGTTGGAAGTGTTGAAAAACTGTTTTTT. Encoded protein: CASSQDSVGSVEKLFF.

This clonotype was detected ten times or more. The chain is built from TRBV19 and TRBJ2-2; no firm D call. V lost 1 base to trimming and J lost 0 bases, with 9 bases between them. The CDR3 has 16 residues. Germline CDR1 and CDR2: LNHDA and SQIVND (reference sequence). The DNA of the CDR3 is TGTGCCAGTAGTATAGGTTCAGCAGCGAACACCGGGGAGCTGTTTTTT. It yields the protein CASSIGSAANTGELFF.

This clonotype was picked up many times. The gene calls are TRBV12-3 or TRBV12-4 and TRBJ1-1; D is unclear. Trimming removed 2 bases from V and 3 bases from J, with 1 base in between. This CDR3 is built from 11 residues. This CDR3 is CASSLYTEAFF. In DNA form, the CDR3 reads TGTGCCAGCAGTTTATACACTGAAGCTTTCTTT.

The chain joins TRBV27 to TRBJ2-7, with 10 positions matching TRBD2. Germline CDR1 and CDR2: MNHEY and SMNVEV (reference sequence). Trimming cost V 7 bases and J 5 bases; bases outside gene matches: 8. The CDR3 runs to 14 residues. CDR3: CASKTGLAGDEQYF. In DNA, the CDR3 is TGTGCCAGCAAAACGGGGCTAGCGGGAGACGAGCAGTACTTC.

The V call is TRBV29-1, the J call TRBJ1-4, with D possibly TRBD1 on 6 matching bases. The CDR3 is made up of 13 amino acids. Looked up from germline, CDR1 is SQVTM and CDR2 is ANQGSEA. The V gene lost 2 bases and the J gene lost 6 bases, with 10 bases spanning the gap. Written as DNA, the CDR3 is TGCAGCGTTGAAACGGGGGCCGATGAAAAACTGTTTTTT. It encodes CSVETGADEKLFF.

This clonotype was seen more than once but under ten times. This chain connects TRBV7-9 to TRBJ2-1; D gene uncertain. CDR3 length: 12 residues. Germline V gene lookup returns CDR1 SEHNR and CDR2 FQNEAQ (reference sequence). V was trimmed by 8 bases and J by 7 bases, leaving 12 bases between them. CDR3 protein: CASRLALNEQFF. The DNA of the CDR3 is TGTGCCAGCCGGCTCGCTCTAAATGAGCAGTTCTTC.

This clonotype was counted ten times or more. The chain employs TRBV5-1 and TRBJ2-1, with TRBD1 identical over 10 bases. Trimming at V came to 5 bases and at J to 5 bases, leaving 4 bases not matched to a gene. The CDR3 spans 14 residues. The germline CDR1 and CDR2 sequences are SGHRS and YFSETQ. For the CDR3, the DNA is TGCGCCAGCAGTTCCGGGACAGGGGACAATGAGCAGTTCTTC. Residues: CASSSGTGDNEQFF.